The clone carrying this T cell receptor (beta chain) was seen only once. Sequencing used immunoSEQ multiplex PCR; TCRdb keeps in-frame clones, though not all of them. This sample has around 140,000 clones, with 81% found just once. The record originates from a study of blood T cell repertoires in COVID-19. The sequence derives from a woman in her fifties or sixties with active or convalescent COVID-19. Sequenced sample: peripheral blood.

The CDR3 coding sequence is TGTGCCAGTAGTATTCGGGGGGGGAATCAGCCCCAGCATTTT. Translated: CASSIRGGNQPQHF. This chain links TRBV19 with TRBJ1-5, with D perhaps matching TRBD1 (5 bases). The V gene lost 3 bases and the J gene lost 4 bases, with 10 bases spanning the gap. The CDR3 is 14 residues long. Germline assignment: CDR1 LNHDA and CDR2 SQIVND (reference sequence). The entire variable domain, with the rest obtained from reference TRBV19 and TRBJ1-5, is as follows: DGGITQSPKYLFRKEGQNVTLSCEQNLNHDAMYWYRQDPGQGLRLIYYSQIVNDFQKGDIAEGYSVSREKKESFPLTVTSAQKNPTAFYLCASSIRGGNQPQHFGDGTRLSIL.